These 19 T cell receptor beta chains came from one sample sequenced in a study of T cell responses to AZD1222 COVID-19 vaccine. TCRdb's copy holds only in-frame clones and misses some; the assay was immunoSEQ multiplex PCR. The sample lists around 150,000 clones; about 87% were seen once. The specimen comprised peripheral blood, sampled on day 0 of AZD1222 vaccination. The receptors stem from an adult in good health.

CDR3 sequence (DNA): TGTGCCAGCAGCCTCGGACAGTTCTACGAGCAGTACTTC. Translating it yields CASSLGQFYEQYF. V usage is TRBV6-5 and J usage is TRBJ2-7, with D tentatively TRBD1 (6 bases). The CDR3 is 13 amino acids. The ends were cut back, 6 bases at V and 3 bases at J, with 12 bases in the middle. CDR1 is MNHEY, CDR2 SVGAGI, per germline.

The chain carries TRBV27 and TRBJ1-5; D unclear. Between the trimmed V and J ends, which lost 0 bases and 0 bases, there was a span of 0 bases. The CDR3 runs 13 residues. From germline, CDR1 is MNHEY and CDR2 SMNVEV (reference sequence). The DNA of the CDR3 is TGTGCCAGCAGTTTATCTAGCAATCAGCCCCAGCATTTT. Its protein product is CASSLSSNQPQHF.

The rearrangement uses TRBV28 and TRBJ1-2; TRBD1 matches at 10 bases. Germline lookup yields CDR1 MDHEN and CDR2 SYDVKM. This CDR3 has 13 residues. The junction had 4 bases not matched to a gene; V was cut back by 6 bases and J by 6 bases. CDR3 sequence reads: CASRRQGADGYTF. For the CDR3, the DNA is TGTGCCAGCAGAAGACAGGGGGCTGATGGCTACACCTTC.

The chain has TRBV10-2 and TRBJ1-1, with D tentatively TRBD1 (6 bases). Germline V gene sequence: CDR1 WSHSY, CDR2 SAAADI. Trimming left V 6 bases short and J 3 bases short, with 14 bases between. The CDR3 covers 14 residues. The CDR3 loop is CASRRGGGDTEAFF. The CDR3 DNA reads TGCGCCAGCAGGCGAGGGGGTGGGGACACTGAAGCTTTCTTT.

V and J are TRBV5-1 and TRBJ1-2; 7 bases align to TRBD1. Germline CDR1 and CDR2: SGHRS and YFSETQ. The CDR3 extends over 15 amino acids. Unmatched junction bases numbered 11, after V lost 4 bases and J lost 5 bases. The CDR3 region is CASSLGQATQYGYTF. In nucleotides, the CDR3 is TGCGCCAGCAGCCTAGGACAGGCCACCCAATATGGCTACACCTTC.

The chain uses TRBV7-8 and TRBJ1-5, with TRBD1 matching 8 bases. CDR3 size: 16 residues. The J segment lost 4 bases and the V segment lost 5 bases, leaving 10 bases of the junction unmatched. Germline CDR1 reads SGHVS; CDR2 reads FQNEAQ. For the CDR3, the DNA is TGTGCCAGCAGCGTAGACAGGGGAAGAGGGAATCAGCCCCAGCATTTT. This translates into CASSVDRGRGNQPQHF.

J is TRBJ1-1 and V is TRBV5-4; TRBD1 agrees at 7 bases. The CDR3 is 13 residues long. Looked up from germline, CDR1 is SGHNT and CDR2 is YYREEE (reference sequence). The trim removed 7 bases at V and 5 bases at J, leaving 8 bases unmatched. The CDR3 region is CASSRGARTEAFF. The DNA for the CDR3 is TGTGCCAGCTCCAGGGGGGCGAGAACTGAAGCTTTCTTT.

J is TRBJ1-5 and V is TRBV28; 11 bases are shared with TRBD1. V shed 4 bases, J shed 1 base, and the junction held 3 bases outside the gene matches. The germline V gene has CDR1 MDHEN and CDR2 SYDVKM. The CDR3 is made up of 16 amino acids. The CDR3 is CASSSGQGVSNQPQHF. The CDR3 nucleotides read TGTGCCAGCAGTTCGGGACAGGGGGTGAGCAATCAGCCCCAGCATTTT.

J is TRBJ1-2 and V is TRBV18; D might be TRBD1 (5 bases). In germline, CDR1 is KGHSH, CDR2 LQKENI. Trimming removed 2 bases from V and 13 bases from J, with 11 bases in between. This CDR3 comprises 11 residues. For the CDR3, the DNA is TGTGCCAGCTCACCAGGGGCCCATCTCACCTTC. The encoded protein is CASSPGAHLTF.

In this sample, this clone turned up a few times. This chain joins TRBV10-3 and TRBJ1-5; possibly TRBD1 for D (5 bases). Trimming cost V 11 bases and J 4 bases, with 15 bases left between them. Germline V gene sequence: CDR1 ENHRY, CDR2 SYGVKD. The CDR3 runs to 13 residues. For the CDR3, the DNA is TGTGCCTCAACCCGGGACCTTAATCAGCCCCAGCATTTT. Protein product: CASTRDLNQPQHF.

The chain has TRBV25-1 and TRBJ2-3; D gene ambiguous. Trimming cost V 3 bases and J 4 bases, with 8 bases left between them. The germline V gene has CDR1 MGHDK and CDR2 SYGVNS. CDR3 length equals 13 residues. This CDR3 is CASSEWGSDTQYF. The CDR3 DNA is TGTGCCAGCAGTGAGTGGGGATCAGATACGCAGTATTTT.

The CDR3 DNA reads as TGCAGCGTGGTGGACAGGGGGCTCGCTGAAGCTTTCTTT. Amino acid sequence: CSVVDRGLAEAFF. The chain joins TRBV29-1 to TRBJ1-1, with 11 bases aligning to TRBD1. CDR1 SQVTM and CDR2 ANQGSEA come from the germline V gene. Trimming at V came to 6 bases and at J to 6 bases, leaving 6 bases not matched to a gene. CDR3 length: 13 residues. The full variable domain, with the rest looked up from reference TRBV29-1 and TRBJ1-1, is SAVISQKPSRDICQRGTSLTIQCQVDSQVTMMFWYRQQPGQSLTLIATANQGSEATYESGFVIDKFPISRPNLTFSTLTVSNMSPEDSSIYLCSVVDRGLAEAFFGQGTRLTVV.

The rearrangement links TRBV9 to TRBJ2-4, with D perhaps matching TRBD1 or TRBD2 (6 bases each). Germline V CDR1 and CDR2: SGDLS, YYNGEE. There are 15 residues in the CDR3. With 4 bases removed from V and 8 bases from J, the gap between germline ends came to 19 bases. CDR3 in DNA: TGTGCCAGCAGCTCTCGAGGAGGGGGGATAGACATTCAGTACTTC. This sequence encodes CASSSRGGGIDIQYF.

The chain carries TRBV6-2 or TRBV6-3 and TRBJ2-2, with 14 bases fitting TRBD2. CDR1 and CDR2 from the germline V gene are MNHEY and SVGEGT. The CDR3 has 17 amino acids. Germline trimming cut 5 bases from V and 5 bases from J; bases unmatched to any gene: 7. The CDR3 loop is CASSNGLAGGMTGELFF. The CDR3 coding sequence is TGTGCCAGCAGTAATGGACTAGCGGGGGGCATGACCGGGGAGCTGTTTTTT.

The gene calls are TRBV19 and TRBJ1-2, with 9 nucleotides matching TRBD1. CDR3 length: 13 amino acids. Trimming took 8 bases from V and 4 from J; bases not matched to a gene: 5. Germline V gives CDR1 LNHDA, CDR2 SQIVND (reference sequence). The CDR3: CASLDRGSYGYTF. The CDR3 bases are TGTGCCAGTCTGGACAGGGGCAGCTATGGCTACACCTTC.

V and J are TRBV19 and TRBJ1-5; D gene unclear. The V gene's germline CDR1 is LNHDA and CDR2 SQIVND (reference sequence). CDR3 length: 14 amino acids. Trimming left V 8 bases short and J 1 base short, with 12 bases between. The CDR3 region has the DNA TGTGCCAGTTCCGCCGAAGGGAGCAATCAGCCCCAGCATTTT. Translation: CASSAEGSNQPQHF.

This sequence joins TRBV19 and TRBJ2-2, with a possible D match to TRBD1 (6 bases). Germline CDR1 LNHDA, CDR2 SQIVND (reference sequence). The V and J ends lost 6 bases and 0 bases respectively, with 11 bases between them. This CDR3 comprises 15 residues. CDR3 coding DNA: TGTGCCAGTAGAAGGGGGACCGCGAACACCGGGGAGCTGTTTTTT. Protein product: CASRRGTANTGELFF.

V gene TRBV30 combines with J gene TRBJ1-1; D call uncertain. V lost 1 base to trimming and J lost 3 bases, with 18 bases between them. This CDR3 comprises 16 residues. Germline assignment: CDR1 GTSNPN and CDR2 SVGIG (reference sequence). The CDR3 sequence: CAWSAGLVSSDTEAFF. The CDR3 DNA reads TGTGCCTGGAGTGCCGGGCTGGTTAGTTCGGACACTGAAGCTTTCTTT.

The J gene is TRBJ2-1, the V gene TRBV28; TRBD2 agrees at 16 bases. Germline V CDR1 and CDR2: MDHEN, SYDVKM. The V segment lost 10 bases and the J segment 2 bases; nucleotides outside the gene matches: 5. The CDR3 consists of 16 residues. The CDR3 nucleotides read TGTGCCACTTCGGGACTAGCGGGAGGGGCCTACAATGAGCAGTTCTTC. Translating gives CATSGLAGGAYNEQFF.